The 21 T cell receptor beta chains presented below share a single source sample, sequenced in a study of T cell responses to AZD1222 COVID-19 vaccine. The method was immunoSEQ multiplex PCR; TCRdb's version includes in-frame clones alone and lacks a portion of them. The sample consists of 90,000 to 100,000 clones, about 90% of them appearing once. The specimen was peripheral blood, collected on day 0 of AZD1222 vaccination. These receptors all stem from an adult in good health.

The J gene is TRBJ1-1, the V gene TRBV11-2, with 7 nucleotides matching TRBD1. V lost 5 bases and J lost 0; bases outside the gene matches: 15. CDR1 SGHAT and CDR2 FQNNGV come from the germline V gene. The CDR3 consists of 18 residues. CDR3 nucleotides: TGTGCCAGCAGCCCATCGAGACAGGGAAGAGGCATGAACACTGAAGCTTTCTTT. Translation: CASSPSRQGRGMNTEAFF.

In DNA, the CDR3 is TGCGCCAGCAGTCAAAACGGCGGCTCTGGAAACACCATATATTTT. This encodes CASSQNGGSGNTIYF. The chain is built from TRBV23-1 and TRBJ1-3; no definite D call. TRBV23-1 is sorted into the ORF group, with uncertain function. The V and J ends lost 2 bases and 0 bases respectively, with 8 bases between them. This CDR3 is 15 amino acids long.

The chain combines TRBV19 with TRBJ1-1; no definite D call. V lost 9 bases and J lost 1, with 18 bases in between. CDR1 is LNHDA, CDR2 SQIVND, per germline (reference sequence). This CDR3 is built from 15 residues. The CDR3 DNA is TGTGCCAGCAAAACCCGGGCCTCCAAGAACACTGAAGCTTTCTTT. The encoded protein is CASKTRASKNTEAFF. The complete variable domain, with remaining parts taken from reference TRBV19 and TRBJ1-1, reads DGGITQSPKYLFRKEGQNVTLSCEQNLNHDAMYWYRQDPGQGLRLIYYSQIVNDFQKGDIAEGYSVSREKKESFPLTVTSAQKNPTAFYLCASKTRASKNTEAFFGQGTRLTVV.

This chain uses TRBV16 with TRBJ1-5; D may be TRBD1 (5 bases). The V gene lost 0 bases and the J gene lost 1 base, with 31 bases spanning the gap. The CDR3 is made up of 23 amino acids. Germline V gene lookup returns CDR1 KGHSY and CDR2 FQNENV. The CDR3 loop is CASSQSLPAGWQGRRSSNQPQHF. CDR3 in DNA: TGTGCCAGCAGCCAATCTCTCCCGGCCGGTTGGCAGGGCCGAAGATCGAGCAATCAGCCCCAGCATTTT. The full variable domain, in which reference TRBV16 and TRBJ1-5 provide the parts outside the CDR3, is GEEVAQTPKHLVRGEGQKAKLYCAPIKGHSYVFWYQQVLKNEFKFLISFQNENVFDETGMPKERFSAKCLPNSPCSLEIQATKLEDSAVYFCASSQSLPAGWQGRRSSNQPQHFGDGTRLSIL.

The V and J genes are TRBV7-2 and TRBJ1-6; 8 bases are a match to TRBD1. This CDR3 has 16 residues. Trimming took 5 bases from V and 10 from J; bases not matched to a gene: 13. Germline CDR1 SGHTA, CDR2 FQGNSA. The CDR3 is CASSPRTGTPGSPLHF. In nucleotides, the CDR3 is TGTGCCAGCAGCCCAAGGACAGGGACGCCGGGGTCACCCCTCCACTTT.

This clone was observed once. The chain combines TRBV6-5 with TRBJ2-7, with 7 positions matching TRBD1. Germline assignment: CDR1 MNHEY and CDR2 SVGAGI. The CDR3 is made up of 14 amino acids. V trimming: 5 bases; J trimming: 1 base; junction bases outside the gene matches: 5. CDR3 in amino acids: CASSPRGQSYEQYF. DNA for the CDR3: TGTGCCAGCAGTCCCCGGGGACAGTCCTACGAGCAGTACTTC.

The V call is TRBV4-2, the J call TRBJ1-4; tentatively, D is TRBD1 (5 bases). Trimming removed 0 bases at V and 12 bases at J, with 17 bases between. The CDR3 has 15 amino acids. Looked up from germline, CDR1 is LGHNA and CDR2 is YNFKEQ. CDR3 loop: CASSQDLRDPGELFF. For the CDR3, the DNA is TGTGCCAGCAGCCAAGATTTAAGGGACCCCGGGGAACTGTTTTTT.

The V and J genes are TRBV7-2 and TRBJ1-1; D ambiguous. Per the germline V gene, CDR1 is SGHTA and CDR2 is FQGNSA. V was cut by 2 bases and J by 1 base, with 5 bases left in between. CDR3 length equals 13 residues. CDR3 sequence (DNA): TGTGCCAGCAGCTTACACAAGAACACTGAAGCTTTCTTT. It is translated as CASSLHKNTEAFF. The full variable domain, completed using reference TRBV7-2 and TRBJ1-1, is GAGVSQSPSNKVTEKGKDVELRCDPISGHTALYWYRQSLGQGLEFLIYFQGNSAPDKSGLPSDRFSAERTGGSVSTLTIQRTQQEDSAVYLCASSLHKNTEAFFGQGTRLTVV.

This clone showed up many times. The sample contains more than one DNA sequence encoding this CDR3. The chain carries TRBV14 and TRBJ2-7; TRBD1 agrees at 10 bases. V lost 6 bases, J lost 4 bases, and 6 bases stayed unmatched. The CDR3 spans 14 residues. Germline V lookup: CDR1 SGHDN, CDR2 FVKESK. In nucleotides, the CDR3 is TGTGCCAGCAGTCTTGGGACAGGGGCTTACGAGCAGTACTTC. Its translation: CASSLGTGAYEQYF.

This clone was recorded a few times. The chain recombines TRBV7-9 with TRBJ2-3, with 12 nucleotides matching TRBD2. Germline V lookup: CDR1 SEHNR, CDR2 FQNEAQ (reference sequence). V dropped 5 bases and J dropped 5; count of bases not matched to a gene: 5. This CDR3 region has 15 residues. The CDR3 here is CASSDRLAGEDTQYF. In nucleotides, the CDR3 is TGTGCCAGCAGCGACCGACTAGCGGGGGAAGATACGCAGTATTTT.

The chain has TRBV7-9 and TRBJ2-1, with 12 bases that match TRBD1. The CDR3 loop spans 15 amino acids. The germline CDR1 and CDR2 sequences are SEHNR and FQNEAQ (reference sequence). V shed 6 bases and J 8 bases; nucleotides not matched to a gene: 8. The CDR3 nucleotides read TGTGCCAGCAGGTTGAGGGACAGGGGGCTTGATGAGCAGTTCTTC. This sequence encodes CASRLRDRGLDEQFF.

V is TRBV6-1 and J is TRBJ1-3, with 10 bases aligning to TRBD1. Losses at the gene ends were 0 bases for V and 8 bases for J; bases not matched to a gene: 10. This CDR3 spans 17 amino acids. Germline loops: CDR1 MNHNS, CDR2 SASEGT. The CDR3 sequence: CASSEASGTGVGYTIYF. The CDR3, as DNA: TGTGCCAGCAGTGAAGCGAGCGGGACAGGGGTAGGCTACACCATATATTTT.

The chain couples TRBV25-1 to TRBJ1-1; D not certain. Per germline, CDR1 MGHDK and CDR2 SYGVNS. The CDR3 runs 14 residues. The V and J ends lost 3 bases and 3 bases respectively, with 11 bases between them. The CDR3 spells CASSDSGWDTEAFF. In nucleotides, the CDR3 is TGTGCCAGCAGTGATTCGGGGTGGGACACTGAAGCTTTCTTT.

The V call is TRBV13, the J call TRBJ2-5; D perhaps matches TRBD2 (6 bases). There are 16 residues in the CDR3. V was cut by 3 bases and J by 2 bases, with 16 bases left in between. CDR1 is PRHDT and CDR2 is FYEKMQ in the germline V gene (reference sequence). This CDR3 is CASSLEGAGSQETQYF. The CDR3 bases are TGTGCCAGCAGCTTGGAGGGAGCGGGTTCACAAGAGACCCAGTACTTC.

The CDR3 is CASSEIGLRPGSPLHF. The CDR3 nucleotides read TGTGCCAGCAGTGAAATCGGATTAAGGCCGGGTTCACCCCTCCACTTT. The chain recombines TRBV2 with TRBJ1-6; D is uncertain. Trimming shortened V by 2 bases and J by 9 bases, and 17 bases separated the two germline ends. The germline CDR1 and CDR2 sequences are SNHLY and FYNNEI. The CDR3 loop spans 16 amino acids.

This clone was observed a few times. The chain's CDR3 is CASSQDRVNNSPLHF. CDR3 sequence (DNA): TGTGCCAGCAGTCAGGACAGGGTCAATAATTCACCCCTCCACTTT. This chain links TRBV2 with TRBJ1-6, with 8 bases that match TRBD1. Germline V CDR1 and CDR2: SNHLY, FYNNEI. CDR3 length: 15 amino acids. After removal of 5 bases from V and 5 bases from J, the junction contained 5 bases not matched to a gene.

The rearrangement links TRBV7-8 to TRBJ2-2, with no clear D. There are 14 residues in the CDR3. V was pared by 1 base and J by 4 bases, with 7 bases between. Germline CDR1 and CDR2: SGHVS and FQNEAQ. CDR3 sequence: CASSLVRFTGELFF. The CDR3 region has the DNA TGTGCCAGCAGCTTAGTCAGGTTCACCGGGGAGCTGTTTTTT.

The chain combines TRBV19 with TRBJ2-2; 12 positions agree with TRBD2. CDR1 and CDR2 (germline): LNHDA, SQIVND (reference sequence). The CDR3 sequence is 17 residues long. V was pared by 6 bases and J by 3 bases, with 8 bases of the junction left unmatched. CDR3 sequence: CASSKLAGGRYTGELFF. The CDR3, as DNA: TGTGCCAGTAGCAAACTAGCGGGGGGTCGGTACACCGGGGAGCTGTTTTTT.

The chain joins TRBV7-9 to TRBJ2-7; weak D call: TRBD1 (6 bases). V was cut by 5 bases and J by 0 bases, with 11 bases left in between. CDR3 length equals 14 residues. In germline, CDR1 is SEHNR, CDR2 FQNEAQ (reference sequence). CDR3 residues: CASSRTVPSYEQYV. The CDR3 coding sequence is TGTGCCAGCAGCCGGACAGTTCCCTCCTACGAGCAGTACGTC.

The chain couples TRBV18 to TRBJ2-5, with a possible D match to TRBD1 (6 bases). Germline V gene sequence: CDR1 KGHSH, CDR2 LQKENI. Trimming left V 5 bases short and J 1 base short, with 14 bases between. This CDR3 region has 15 residues. The CDR3 DNA reads TGTGCCAGCTCATCCCGGGCCAGGGGCCAAGAGACCCAGTACTTC. Protein sequence: CASSSRARGQETQYF.

The chain employs TRBV30 and TRBJ1-5; D gene ambiguous. The CDR3 has 12 residues. Germline loops: CDR1 GTSNPN, CDR2 SVGIG (reference sequence). V was cut by 3 bases and J by 9 bases, with 12 bases left in between. The CDR3 here is CAWRLGNSPQHF. CDR3 coding DNA: TGTGCCTGGAGACTGGGAAATTCGCCCCAGCATTTT.